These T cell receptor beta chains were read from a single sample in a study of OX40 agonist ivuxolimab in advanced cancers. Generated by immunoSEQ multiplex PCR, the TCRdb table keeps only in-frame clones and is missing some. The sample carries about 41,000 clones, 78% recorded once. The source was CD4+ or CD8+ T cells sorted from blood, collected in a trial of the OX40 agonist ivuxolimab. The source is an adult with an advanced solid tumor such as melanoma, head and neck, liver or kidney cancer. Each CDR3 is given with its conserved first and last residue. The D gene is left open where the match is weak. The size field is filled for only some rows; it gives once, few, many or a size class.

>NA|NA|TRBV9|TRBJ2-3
CASSGGPGDTQYF
TGTGCCAGCAGCGGCGGGCCCGGAGATACGCAGTATTTT
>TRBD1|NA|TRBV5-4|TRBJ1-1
CASSAAGGYTEAFF
TGTGCCAGCAGCGCAGCAGGGGGTTACACTGAAGCTTTCTTT
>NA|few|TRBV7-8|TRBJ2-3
CASSLRGGLSTDTQYF
TGTGCCAGCAGCTTAAGAGGCGGACTTAGCACAGATACGCAGTATTTT
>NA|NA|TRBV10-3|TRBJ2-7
CAIGETGPYEQYF
TGTGCCATCGGGGAGACAGGTCCGTACGAGCAGTACTTC
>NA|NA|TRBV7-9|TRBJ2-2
CASTSIRDETGELFF
TGTGCCAGCACCTCGATACGGGACGAGACCGGGGAGCTGTTTTTT
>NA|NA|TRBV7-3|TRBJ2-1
CASSLRGGGAGHNEQFF
TGTGCCAGCAGCTTACGGGGCGGCGGGGCAGGCCACAATGAGCAGTTCTTC
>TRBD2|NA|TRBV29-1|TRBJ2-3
CSALAGSTDTQYF
TGCAGCGCCTTAGCGGGAAGCACAGATACGCAGTATTTT
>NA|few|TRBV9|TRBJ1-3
CASSVGAVRSGNTIYF
TGTGCCAGCAGCGTAGGGGCGGTGCGATCTGGAAACACCATATATTTT
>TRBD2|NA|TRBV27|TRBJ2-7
CASSRLAGGHEQYF
TGTGCCAGCAGTCGACTAGCGGGGGGGCACGAGCAGTACTTC
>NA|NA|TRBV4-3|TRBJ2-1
CASSQALEGLEQFF
TGCGCCAGCAGCCAAGCACTAGAAGGCCTAGAGCAGTTCTTC
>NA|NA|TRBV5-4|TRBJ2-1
CASSFQGSSYNEQFF
TGTGCCAGCAGTTTTCAGGGGAGCTCCTACAATGAGCAGTTCTTC
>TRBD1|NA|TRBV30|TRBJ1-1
CAWRTLTGYTSEAFF
TGTGCTTGGAGGACCTTGACAGGGTATACGTCTGAAGCTTTCTTT
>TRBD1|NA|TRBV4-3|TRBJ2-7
CASSQVAGQGSYEQYF
TGCGCCAGCAGCCAAGTCGCCGGACAGGGGTCTTACGAGCAGTACTTC
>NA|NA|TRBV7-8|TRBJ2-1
CASSLEGTINNEQFF
TGTGCCAGCAGCTTAGAGGGGACAATTAACAATGAGCAGTTCTTC
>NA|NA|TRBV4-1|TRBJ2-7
CASSQSRGDYEQYF
TGCGCCAGCAGCCAGTCAAGGGGAGACTACGAGCAGTACTTC
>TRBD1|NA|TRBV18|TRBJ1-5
CASSGGQGKFPSNQPQHF
TGTGCCAGCTCAGGAGGACAGGGAAAATTTCCTAGCAATCAGCCCCAGCATTTT
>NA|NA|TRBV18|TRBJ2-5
CASSPRTEGGTQYF
TGTGCCAGCTCACCCCGGACTGAGGGAGGGACCCAGTACTTC
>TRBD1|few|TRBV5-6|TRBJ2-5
CASRRQGFGETQYF
TGTGCCAGCAGACGACAGGGATTCGGGGAGACCCAGTACTTC
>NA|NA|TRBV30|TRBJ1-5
CAWEKGEEGHQPQHF
TGTGCCTGGGAAAAAGGGGAGGAGGGCCATCAGCCCCAGCATTTT
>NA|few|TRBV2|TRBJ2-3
CASSGGLLADTQYF
TGTGCCAGCAGTGGGGGGCTTTTAGCGGATACGCAGTATTTT
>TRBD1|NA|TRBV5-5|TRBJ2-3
CASSLRTGNIGDTQYF
TGTGCCAGCAGCTTAAGGACAGGGAATATAGGGGATACGCAGTATTTT
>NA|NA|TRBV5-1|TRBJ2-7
CASSLGSNSYEQYF
TGCGCCAGCAGCTTAGGTAGTAACTCCTACGAGCAGTACTTC
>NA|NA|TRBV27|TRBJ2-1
CASSFRPPGTPYNEQFF
TGTGCCAGCAGTTTCCGGCCCCCAGGGACTCCCTACAATGAGCAGTTCTTC
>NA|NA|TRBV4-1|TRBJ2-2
CASQGGPLNTGELFF
TGCGCCAGCCAGGGGGGTCCCTTGAACACCGGGGAGCTGTTTTTT
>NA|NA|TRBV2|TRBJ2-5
CASSEGRNGETQYF
TGTGCCAGCAGTGAAGGCAGGAACGGGGAGACCCAGTACTTC
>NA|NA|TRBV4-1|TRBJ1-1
CASSPPGAATEAFF
TGCGCCAGCAGCCCACCGGGGGCAGCGACTGAAGCTTTCTTT
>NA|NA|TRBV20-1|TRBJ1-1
CSASSTEAFF
TGCAGTGCTAGTTCCACTGAAGCTTTCTTT
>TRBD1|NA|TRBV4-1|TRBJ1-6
CASSQEPGGGYNSPLHF
TGCGCCAGCAGCCAAGAGCCAGGGGGTGGATATAATTCACCCCTCCACTTT
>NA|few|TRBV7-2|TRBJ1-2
CASDTGVYGYTF
TGTGCCAGCGACACAGGCGTCTATGGCTACACCTTC
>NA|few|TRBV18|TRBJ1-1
CASSRTAYMNTEAFF
TGTGCCAGCTCCCGGACGGCGTACATGAACACTGAAGCTTTCTTT
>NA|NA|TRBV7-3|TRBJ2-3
CASSLISTDTQYF
TGTGCCAGCAGCTTAATTAGCACAGATACGCAGTATTTT
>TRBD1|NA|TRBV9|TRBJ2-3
CASSFGQGRPDTQYF
TGTGCCAGCAGCTTTGGACAGGGGAGGCCAGATACGCAGTATTTT
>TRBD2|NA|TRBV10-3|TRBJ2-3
CAIKPGGATDTQYF
TGTGCCATCAAGCCCGGGGGGGCTACAGATACGCAGTATTTT
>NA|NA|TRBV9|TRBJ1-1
CASSARQRMNTEAFF
TGTGCCAGCAGCGCCCGACAGAGAATGAACACTGAAGCTTTCTTT
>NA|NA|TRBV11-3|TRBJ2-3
CASSLGLADTQYF
TGTGCCAGCAGCTTGGGGCTGGCAGATACGCAGTATTTT
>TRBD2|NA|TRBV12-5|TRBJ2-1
CASGLTSGSEQFF
TGTGCTAGTGGTTTGACTAGCGGGAGTGAGCAGTTCTTC
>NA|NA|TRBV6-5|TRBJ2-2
CASSYVELAGELFF
TGTGCCAGCAGTTACGTGGAACTAGCCGGGGAGCTGTTTTTT
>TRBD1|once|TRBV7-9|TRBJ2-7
CASSPRDRVYEQYF
TGTGCCAGCAGCCCCCGGGACAGGGTTTACGAGCAGTACTTC
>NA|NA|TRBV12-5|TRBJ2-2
CASGPPEGPYTGELFF
TGTGCTAGTGGTCCCCCAGAGGGTCCGTACACCGGGGAGCTGTTTTTT
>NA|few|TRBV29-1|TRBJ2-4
CSVEDRLAKNIQYF
TGCAGCGTTGAAGACAGGCTAGCCAAAAACATTCAGTACTTC
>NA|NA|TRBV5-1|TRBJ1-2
CASSLVARGISNYGYTF
TGCGCCAGCAGCTTGGTGGCCAGGGGCATTTCCAACTATGGCTACACCTTC
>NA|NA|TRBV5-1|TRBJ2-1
CASSLEDSTYNEQFF
TGCGCCAGCAGCTTGGAGGACAGCACCTACAATGAGCAGTTCTTC
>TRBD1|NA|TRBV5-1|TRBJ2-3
CASSYLSGQGKDTQYF
TGCGCCAGCAGCTACCTCTCGGGACAGGGAAAAGATACGCAGTATTTT
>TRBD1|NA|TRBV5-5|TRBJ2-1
CASSPAGQARGQFF
TGTGCCAGCAGCCCGGCCGGACAGGCCCGGGGGCAGTTCTTC
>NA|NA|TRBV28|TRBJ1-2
CATLQGGVGGYTF
TGTGCCACCCTCCAGGGTGGTGTCGGCGGCTACACCTTC
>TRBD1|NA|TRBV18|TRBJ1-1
CASSPRTGGDGTEAFF
TGTGCCAGCTCACCTAGGACAGGGGGCGATGGTACTGAAGCTTTCTTT
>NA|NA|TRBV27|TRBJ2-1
CASSLEHLNEQFF
TGTGCCAGCAGTTTAGAACATCTCAATGAGCAGTTCTTC
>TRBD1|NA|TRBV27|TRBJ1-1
CASSPNSGGEAFF
TGTGCCAGCAGTCCTAACTCAGGGGGGGAAGCTTTCTTT
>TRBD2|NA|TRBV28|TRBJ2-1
CASRPGLAGGLLNEQFF
TGTGCCAGCAGACCGGGACTAGCGGGAGGGCTCCTCAATGAGCAGTTCTTC
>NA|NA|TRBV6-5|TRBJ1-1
CASSYSINSEAFF
TGTGCCAGCAGTTACTCGATAAACTCTGAAGCTTTCTTT
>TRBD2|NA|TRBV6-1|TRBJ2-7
CASRAWREYYEQYF
TGTGCCAGCAGGGCCTGGCGGGAGTACTACGAGCAGTACTTC
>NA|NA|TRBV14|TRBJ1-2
CASSQATTSGYTF
TGTGCCAGCAGCCAAGCGACGACCAGTGGCTACACCTTC
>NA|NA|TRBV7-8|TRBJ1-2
CASSQSKVNGYTF
TGTGCCAGCAGCCAGTCTAAGGTGAATGGCTACACCTTC
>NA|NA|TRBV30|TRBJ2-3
CAWNPLGRYDTDTQYF
TGTGCCTGGAATCCCTTGGGACGCTATGACACAGATACGCAGTATTTT
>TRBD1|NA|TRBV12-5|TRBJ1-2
CASELWTGLNYGYTF
TGTGCTAGTGAACTTTGGACAGGGCTCAACTATGGCTACACCTTC
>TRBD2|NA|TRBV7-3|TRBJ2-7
CASSFGAGGQQYF
TGTGCCAGCAGCTTTGGAGCGGGGGGGCAGCAGTACTTC